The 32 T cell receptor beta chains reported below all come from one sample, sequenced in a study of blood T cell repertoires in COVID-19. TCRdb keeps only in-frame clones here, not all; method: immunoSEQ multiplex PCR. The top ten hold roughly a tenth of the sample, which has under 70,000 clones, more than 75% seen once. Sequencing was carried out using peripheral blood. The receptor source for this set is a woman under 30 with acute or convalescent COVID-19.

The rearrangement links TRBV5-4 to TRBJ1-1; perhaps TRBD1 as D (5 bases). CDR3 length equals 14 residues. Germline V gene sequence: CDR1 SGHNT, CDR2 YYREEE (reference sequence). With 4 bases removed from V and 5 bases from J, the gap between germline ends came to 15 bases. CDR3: CASSLWGGGTEAFF. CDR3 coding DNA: TGTGCCAGCAGCCTTTGGGGGGGTGGGACTGAAGCTTTCTTT.

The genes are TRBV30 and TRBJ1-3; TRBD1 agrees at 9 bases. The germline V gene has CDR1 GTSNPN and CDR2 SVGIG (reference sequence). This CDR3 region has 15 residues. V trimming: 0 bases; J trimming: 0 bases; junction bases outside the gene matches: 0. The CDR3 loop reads CAWSVGQGSGNTIYF. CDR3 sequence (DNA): TGTGCCTGGAGTGTGGGACAGGGCTCTGGAAACACCATATATTTT.

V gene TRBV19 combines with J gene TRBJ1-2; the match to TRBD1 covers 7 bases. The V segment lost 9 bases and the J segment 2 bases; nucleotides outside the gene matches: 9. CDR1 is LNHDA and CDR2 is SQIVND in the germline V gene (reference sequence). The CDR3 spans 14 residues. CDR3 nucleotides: TGTGCCAGCGCCACACAGGGGACAAACTATGGCTACACCTTC. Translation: CASATQGTNYGYTF.

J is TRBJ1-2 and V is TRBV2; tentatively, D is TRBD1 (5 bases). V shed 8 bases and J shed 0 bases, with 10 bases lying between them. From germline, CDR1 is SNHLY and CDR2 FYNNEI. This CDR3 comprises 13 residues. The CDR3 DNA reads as TGTGCCAGCTCTAAAGGGGCTAACTATGGCTACACCTTC. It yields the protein CASSKGANYGYTF.

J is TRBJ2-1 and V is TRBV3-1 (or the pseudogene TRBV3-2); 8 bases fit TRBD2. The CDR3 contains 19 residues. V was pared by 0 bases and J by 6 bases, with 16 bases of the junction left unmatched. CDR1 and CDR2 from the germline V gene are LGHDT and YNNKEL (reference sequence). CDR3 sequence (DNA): TGTGCCAGCAGCCAAGATCGTTTCGCAGGAGCGGGGGTAACCAATGAGCAGTTCTTC. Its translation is CASSQDRFAGAGVTNEQFF.

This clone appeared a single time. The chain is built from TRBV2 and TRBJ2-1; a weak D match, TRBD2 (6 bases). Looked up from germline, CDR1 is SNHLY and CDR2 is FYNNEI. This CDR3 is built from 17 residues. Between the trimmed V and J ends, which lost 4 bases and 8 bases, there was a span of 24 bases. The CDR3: CASSGGTGTPIWDEQFF. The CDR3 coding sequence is TGTGCCAGCAGTGGTGGTACCGGGACTCCTATATGGGATGAGCAGTTCTTC.

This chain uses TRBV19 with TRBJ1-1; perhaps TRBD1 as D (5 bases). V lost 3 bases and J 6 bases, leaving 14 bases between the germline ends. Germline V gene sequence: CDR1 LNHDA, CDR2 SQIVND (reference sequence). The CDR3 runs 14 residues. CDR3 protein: CASSIGGAEPEAFF. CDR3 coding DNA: TGTGCCAGTAGTATCGGTGGGGCCGAACCTGAAGCTTTCTTT.

The CDR3 DNA follows: TGTGCCAGCAGTTCGGGACAGACAAATGAAAAACTGTTTTTT. It translates to CASSSGQTNEKLFF. The chain couples TRBV27 to TRBJ1-4; 7 bases line up with TRBD1. V was pared by 4 bases and J by 5 bases, with 4 bases of the junction left unmatched. Germline V lookup: CDR1 MNHEY, CDR2 SMNVEV (reference sequence). CDR3 size: 14 residues. Filled out from reference TRBV27 and TRBJ1-4, the complete variable domain reads EAQVTQNPRYLITVTGKKLTVTCSQNMNHEYMSWYRQDPGLGLRQIYYSMNVEVTDKGDVPEGYKVSRKEKRNFPLILESPSPNQTSLYFCASSSGQTNEKLFFGSGTQLSVL.

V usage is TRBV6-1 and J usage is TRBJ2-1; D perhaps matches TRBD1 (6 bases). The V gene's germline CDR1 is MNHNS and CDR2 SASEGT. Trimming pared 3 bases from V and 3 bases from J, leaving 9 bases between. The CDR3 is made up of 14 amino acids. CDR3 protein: CASSEGASYNEQFF. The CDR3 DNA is TGTGCCAGCAGTGAGGGGGCCAGCTACAATGAGCAGTTCTTC.

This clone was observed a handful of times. CDR3 sequence: CASSPSHGVDEQYF. In nucleotides, the CDR3 is TGTGCCAGCAGCCCATCCCACGGGGTGGACGAGCAGTACTTC. The gene calls are TRBV28 and TRBJ2-7; D might be TRBD2 (5 bases). This CDR3 contains 14 residues. Trimming took off 6 bases at V and 5 bases at J, with 17 bases between the two ends. Germline CDR1 is MDHEN and CDR2 is SYDVKM.

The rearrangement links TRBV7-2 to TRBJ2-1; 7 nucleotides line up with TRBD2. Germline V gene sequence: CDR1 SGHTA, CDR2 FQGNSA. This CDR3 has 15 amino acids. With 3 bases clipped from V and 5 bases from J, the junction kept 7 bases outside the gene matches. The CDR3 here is CASSLLATSHNEQFF. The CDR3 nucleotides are TGTGCCAGCAGCTTGTTAGCGACTAGCCACAATGAGCAGTTCTTC.

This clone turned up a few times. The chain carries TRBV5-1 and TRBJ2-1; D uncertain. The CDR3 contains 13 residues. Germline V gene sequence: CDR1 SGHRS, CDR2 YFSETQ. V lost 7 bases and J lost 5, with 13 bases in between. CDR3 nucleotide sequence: TGCGCCAGCGGCGACATCTTCGACAATGAGCAGTTCTTC. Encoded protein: CASGDIFDNEQFF.

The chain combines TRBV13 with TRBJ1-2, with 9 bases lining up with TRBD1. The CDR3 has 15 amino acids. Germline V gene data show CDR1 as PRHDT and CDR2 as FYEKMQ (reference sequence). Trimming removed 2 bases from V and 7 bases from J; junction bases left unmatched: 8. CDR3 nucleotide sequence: TGTGCCAGCAGCTTACCTGGGACAGGGAGCGGTGGCTACACCTTC. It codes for CASSLPGTGSGGYTF.

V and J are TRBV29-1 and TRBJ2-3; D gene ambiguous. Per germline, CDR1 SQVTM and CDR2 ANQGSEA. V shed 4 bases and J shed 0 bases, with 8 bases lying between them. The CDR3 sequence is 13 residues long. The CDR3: CSVGQTSTDTQYF. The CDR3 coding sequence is TGCAGCGTTGGGCAGACTAGCACAGATACGCAGTATTTT.

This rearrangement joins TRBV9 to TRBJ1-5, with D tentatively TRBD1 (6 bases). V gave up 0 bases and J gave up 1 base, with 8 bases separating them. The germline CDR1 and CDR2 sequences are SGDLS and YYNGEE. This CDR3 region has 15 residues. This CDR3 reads CASSVGQGSNQPQHF. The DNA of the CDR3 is TGTGCCAGCAGCGTAGGTCAGGGGAGCAATCAGCCCCAGCATTTT. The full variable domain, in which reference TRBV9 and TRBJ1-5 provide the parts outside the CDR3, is DSGVTQTPKHLITATGQRVTLRCSPRSGDLSVYWYQQSLDQGLQFLIQYYNGEERAKGNILERFSAQQFPDLHSELNLSSLELGDSALYFCASSVGQGSNQPQHFGDGTRLSIL.

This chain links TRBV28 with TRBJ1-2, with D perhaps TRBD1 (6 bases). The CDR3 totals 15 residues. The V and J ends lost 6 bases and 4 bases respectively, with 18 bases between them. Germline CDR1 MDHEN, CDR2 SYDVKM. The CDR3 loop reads CASSSQGLGFYGYTF. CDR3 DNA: TGTGCCAGCAGCTCACAGGGCCTTGGGTTCTATGGCTACACCTTC.

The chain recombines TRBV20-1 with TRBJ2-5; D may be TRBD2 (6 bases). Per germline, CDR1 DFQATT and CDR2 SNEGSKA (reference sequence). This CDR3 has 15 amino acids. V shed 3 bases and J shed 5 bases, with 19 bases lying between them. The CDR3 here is CSASSAGGLGETQYF. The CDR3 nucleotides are TGCAGTGCTAGTTCTGCTGGAGGGCTGGGGGAGACCCAGTACTTC.

CDR3 DNA sequence: TGTGCCAGCAGCCCCGGACAGGGTCGGGAAAAACTGTTTTTT. It is translated as CASSPGQGREKLFF. The rearrangement uses TRBV11-2 and TRBJ1-4; 8 positions agree with TRBD1. This CDR3 is 14 amino acids long. Unmatched junction bases numbered 7, after V lost 5 bases and J lost 8 bases. CDR1 and CDR2 from the germline V gene are SGHAT and FQNNGV.

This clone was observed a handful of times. The CDR3, as DNA: TGTGCCAGCAGCTTCGGGGTGAATCAGCCCCAGCATTTT. It codes for CASSFGVNQPQHF. V is TRBV7-8 and J is TRBJ1-5; no firm D call. The germline gives CDR1 SGHVS, CDR2 FQNEAQ. With 3 bases removed from V and 4 bases from J, the gap between germline ends came to 7 bases. The CDR3 covers 13 residues.

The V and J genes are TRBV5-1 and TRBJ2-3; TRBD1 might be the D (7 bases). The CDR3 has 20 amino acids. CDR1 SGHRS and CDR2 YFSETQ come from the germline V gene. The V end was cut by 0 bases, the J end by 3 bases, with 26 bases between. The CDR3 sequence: CASSLALIPGSRGATDTQYF. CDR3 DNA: TGCGCCAGCAGCTTGGCCCTAATCCCCGGGTCCAGGGGGGCGACAGATACGCAGTATTTT.

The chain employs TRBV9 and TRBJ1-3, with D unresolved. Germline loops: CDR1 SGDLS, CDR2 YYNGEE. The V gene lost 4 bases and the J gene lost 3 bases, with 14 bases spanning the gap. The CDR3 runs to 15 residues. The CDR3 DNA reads TGTGCCAGCAGCCCGAGGGTGTCGGATGGAAACACCATATATTTT. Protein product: CASSPRVSDGNTIYF. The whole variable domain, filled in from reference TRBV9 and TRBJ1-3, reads DSGVTQTPKHLITATGQRVTLRCSPRSGDLSVYWYQQSLDQGLQFLIQYYNGEERAKGNILERFSAQQFPDLHSELNLSSLELGDSALYFCASSPRVSDGNTIYFGEGSWLTVV.

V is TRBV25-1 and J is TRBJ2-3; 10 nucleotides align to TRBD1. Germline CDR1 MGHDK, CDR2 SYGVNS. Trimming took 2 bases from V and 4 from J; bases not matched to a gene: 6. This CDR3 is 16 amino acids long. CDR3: CASSEGGQGFADTQYF. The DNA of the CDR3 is TGTGCCAGCAGTGAAGGGGGACAGGGGTTCGCAGATACGCAGTATTTT.

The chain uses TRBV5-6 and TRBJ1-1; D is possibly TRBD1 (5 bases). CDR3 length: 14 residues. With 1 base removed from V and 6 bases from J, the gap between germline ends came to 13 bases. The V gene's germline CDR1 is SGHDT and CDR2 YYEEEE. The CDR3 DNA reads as TGTGCCAGCAGCTTGAAGGGCAGGGCCTCTGAAGCTTTCTTT. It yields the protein CASSLKGRASEAFF.

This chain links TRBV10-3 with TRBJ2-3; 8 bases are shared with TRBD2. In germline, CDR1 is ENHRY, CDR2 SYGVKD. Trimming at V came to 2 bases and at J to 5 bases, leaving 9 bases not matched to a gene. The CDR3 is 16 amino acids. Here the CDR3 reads CAISEGLAGFEDTQYF. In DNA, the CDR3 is TGTGCCATCAGTGAGGGCTTAGCGGGATTTGAAGATACGCAGTATTTT.

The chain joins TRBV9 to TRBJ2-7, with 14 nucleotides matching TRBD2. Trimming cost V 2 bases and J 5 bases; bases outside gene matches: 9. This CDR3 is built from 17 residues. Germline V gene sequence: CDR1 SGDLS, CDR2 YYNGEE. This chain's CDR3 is CASSVSGTSGSIDEQYF. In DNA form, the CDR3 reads TGTGCCAGCAGCGTTTCCGGGACTAGCGGGAGTATTGACGAGCAGTACTTC.

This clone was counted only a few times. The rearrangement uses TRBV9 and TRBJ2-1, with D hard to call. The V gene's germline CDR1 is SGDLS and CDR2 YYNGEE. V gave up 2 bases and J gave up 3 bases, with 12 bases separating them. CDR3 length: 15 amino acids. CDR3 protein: CASSVGGTLYNEQFF. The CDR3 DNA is TGTGCCAGCAGCGTCGGCGGCACCCTCTACAATGAGCAGTTCTTC.

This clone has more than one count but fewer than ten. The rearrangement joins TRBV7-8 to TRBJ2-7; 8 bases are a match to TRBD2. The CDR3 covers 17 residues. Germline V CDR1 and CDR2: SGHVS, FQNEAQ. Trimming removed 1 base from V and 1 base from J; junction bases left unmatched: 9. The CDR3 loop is CASSLVGGGGPSYEQYF. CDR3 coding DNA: TGTGCCAGCAGCTTAGTGGGTGGCGGGGGGCCTTCCTACGAGCAGTACTTC.

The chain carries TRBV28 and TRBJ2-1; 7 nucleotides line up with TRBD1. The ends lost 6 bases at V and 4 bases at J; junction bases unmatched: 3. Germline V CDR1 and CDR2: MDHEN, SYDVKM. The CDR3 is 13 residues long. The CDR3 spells CASSGQAYNEQFF. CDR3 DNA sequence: TGTGCCAGCAGCGGACAGGCTTACAATGAGCAGTTCTTC.

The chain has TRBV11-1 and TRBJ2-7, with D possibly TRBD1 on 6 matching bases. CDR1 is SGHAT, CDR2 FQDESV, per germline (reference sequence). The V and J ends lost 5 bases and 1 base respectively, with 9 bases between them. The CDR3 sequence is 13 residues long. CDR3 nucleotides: TGTGCCAGCAGCCTAGGGACATCCTACGAGCAGTACTTC. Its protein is CASSLGTSYEQYF.

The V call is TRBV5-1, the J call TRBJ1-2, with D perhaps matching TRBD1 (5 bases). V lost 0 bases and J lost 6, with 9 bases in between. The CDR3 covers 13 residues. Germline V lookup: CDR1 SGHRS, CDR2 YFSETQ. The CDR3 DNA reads TGCGCCAGCAGCTTGGTGGGAGGGGATGGCTACACCTTC. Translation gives CASSLVGGDGYTF.

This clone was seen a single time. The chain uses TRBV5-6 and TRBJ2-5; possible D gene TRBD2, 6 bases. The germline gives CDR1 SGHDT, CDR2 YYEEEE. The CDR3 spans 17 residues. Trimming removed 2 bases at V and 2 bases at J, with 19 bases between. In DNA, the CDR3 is TGTGCCAGCAGCTTATACTTCATGGGAGGCCCTCAAGAGACCCAGTACTTC. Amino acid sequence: CASSLYFMGGPQETQYF. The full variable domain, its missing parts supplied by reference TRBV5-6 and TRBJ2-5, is DAGVTQSPTHLIKTRGQQVTLRCSPKSGHDTVSWYQQALGQGPQFIFQYYEEEERQRGNFPDRFSGHQFPNYSSELNVNALLLGDSALYLCASSLYFMGGPQETQYFGPGTRLLVL.

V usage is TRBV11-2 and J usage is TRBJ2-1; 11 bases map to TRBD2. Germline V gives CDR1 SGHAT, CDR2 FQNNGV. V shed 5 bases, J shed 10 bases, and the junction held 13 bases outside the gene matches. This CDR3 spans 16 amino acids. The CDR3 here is CASSPEGLAGPREQFF. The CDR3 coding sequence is TGTGCCAGCAGCCCCGAAGGACTAGCGGGCCCCCGGGAGCAGTTCTTC.